Listed below are T cell receptor beta chains from one sample, sequenced in a study of cytomegalovirus exposure and HLA in healthy donors. Data came from immunoSEQ multiplex PCR; TCRdb stores just in-frame clones and leaves some out. The sample gives 120,000 or so clones, more than 65% of which show up once; 1.8% is in the top ten. Source material: PBMCs. These receptors all come from a man between 18 and 29 years old in good health and CMV-seronegative. Each CDR3 is given with its conserved first and last residue. D genes are given only for firm matches. Part of the rows lack a size; the others show once, few, many or a class for expanded clones.

D: -
size: -
J: TRBJ2-3
V: TRBV4-1
CDR3: CASSTRHPPSTDTQYF
DNA: TGCGCCAGCAGCACGAGACATCCCCCTAGCACAGATACGCAGTATTTT

D: -
size: once
J: TRBJ1-2
V: TRBV2
CDR3: CASRTGGNYGYTF
DNA: TGTGCCAGCAGGACAGGAGGCAACTATGGCTACACCTTC

D: TRBD2
size: once
J: TRBJ2-5
V: TRBV7-2
CDR3: CASSRSGGVPETQYF
DNA: TGTGCCAGCAGCCGTAGCGGGGGGGTACCAGAGACCCAGTACTTC

D: TRBD1
size: once
J: TRBJ2-2
V: TRBV12-5
CDR3: CASAQGDRGELFF
DNA: TGTGCTAGTGCACAGGGGGATAGGGGGGAGCTGTTTTTT

D: -
size: -
J: TRBJ2-7
V: TRBV5-5
CDR3: CASSKDWGEQYF
DNA: TGTGCCAGCAGCAAGGACTGGGGCGAGCAGTACTTC

D: TRBD1
size: once
J: TRBJ2-7
V: TRBV27
CDR3: CASSLRDSGYEQYF
DNA: TGTGCCAGCAGTCTCCGGGACAGTGGATACGAGCAGTACTTC

D: -
size: -
J: TRBJ2-3
V: TRBV7-9
CDR3: CATSVADTQYF
DNA: TGTGCCACTTCGGTAGCAGATACGCAGTATTTT

D: -
size: -
J: TRBJ1-1
V: TRBV7-2
CDR3: CASSLGGGNTEAFF
DNA: TGTGCCAGCAGCTTAGGAGGGGGGAACACTGAAGCTTTCTTT

D: TRBD2
size: few
J: TRBJ2-5
V: TRBV4-1
CDR3: CASSQVGLAGGSGKQETQYF
DNA: TGCGCCAGCAGCCAAGTGGGCCTAGCGGGGGGGTCGGGGAAACAAGAGACCCAGTACTTC

D: TRBD2
size: -
J: TRBJ2-5
V: TRBV18
CDR3: CASSPFAGEVQETQYF
DNA: TGTGCCAGCTCACCGTTCGCGGGGGAGGTACAAGAGACCCAGTACTTC

D: -
size: -
J: TRBJ1-1
V: TRBV5-1
CDR3: CASSLEVGANTEAFF
DNA: TGCGCCAGCAGCTTGGAGGTAGGGGCGAACACTGAAGCTTTCTTT

D: TRBD2
size: -
J: TRBJ2-4
V: TRBV5-1
CDR3: CASSLWGGENIQYF
DNA: TGCGCCAGCAGCCTATGGGGGGGGGAAAACATTCAGTACTTC

D: -
size: -
J: TRBJ2-3
V: TRBV2
CDR3: CASSEGAGFAADTQYF
DNA: TGTGCCAGCAGTGAAGGGGCAGGGTTTGCGGCAGATACGCAGTATTTT

D: TRBD2
size: -
J: TRBJ2-7
V: TRBV18
CDR3: CASSPGGDSYEQYF
DNA: TGTGCCAGCTCACCGGGGGGGGATTCCTACGAGCAGTACTTC

D: TRBD1
size: -
J: TRBJ2-7
V: TRBV19
CDR3: CASSIRQGTDEQYF
DNA: TGTGCCAGTAGTATTAGACAGGGGACGGACGAGCAGTACTTC

D: -
size: -
J: TRBJ2-2
V: TRBV2
CDR3: CASSQGANTGELFF
DNA: TGTGCCAGCAGTCAGGGCGCGAACACCGGGGAGCTGTTTTTT

D: -
size: once
J: TRBJ1-1
V: TRBV6-6
CDR3: CASSYSPGINTEAFF
DNA: TGTGCCAGCAGTTACTCGCCAGGGATTAACACTGAAGCTTTCTTT

D: -
size: -
J: TRBJ1-2
V: TRBV6-1
CDR3: CASSGQDVLDFGGYTF
DNA: TGTGCCAGCAGTGGACAGGATGTCCTTGATTTCGGTGGCTACACCTTC

D: -
size: -
J: TRBJ2-7
V: TRBV5-4
CDR3: CASSSGTLSSYEQYF
DNA: TGTGCCAGCAGCTCCGGGACTCTCAGCTCCTACGAGCAGTACTTC

D: TRBD2
size: -
J: TRBJ2-5
V: TRBV9
CDR3: CASSAGGPQTQYF
DNA: TGTGCCAGCAGCGCGGGGGGGCCTCAGACCCAGTACTTC

D: TRBD1
size: -
J: TRBJ1-4
V: TRBV7-9
CDR3: CASSWGTGGNEKLFF
DNA: TGTGCCAGCAGCTGGGGGACAGGGGGCAATGAAAAACTGTTTTTT

D: TRBD2
size: -
J: TRBJ2-1
V: TRBV7-9
CDR3: CASSPRGLAEVHEQFF
DNA: TGTGCCAGCAGCCCCCGCGGGCTAGCGGAAGTACATGAGCAGTTCTTC

D: TRBD2
size: -
J: TRBJ2-7
V: TRBV5-1
CDR3: CASSWTRGSYEQYF
DNA: TGCGCCAGCAGCTGGACTAGGGGCTCCTACGAGCAGTACTTC

D: -
size: -
J: TRBJ2-7
V: TRBV4-1
CDR3: CASSLIGGANSYEQYF
DNA: TGCGCCAGCAGCCTGATAGGAGGGGCCAACTCCTACGAGCAGTACTTC

D: TRBD1
size: -
J: TRBJ2-7
V: TRBV4-1
CDR3: CASSQLPTGPGGYEQYF
DNA: TGCGCCAGCAGCCAATTACCGACAGGGCCAGGGGGTTACGAGCAGTACTTC

D: TRBD2
size: -
J: TRBJ2-1
V: TRBV4-2
CDR3: CASSRTSGGANNEQFF
DNA: TGTGCCAGCAGCCGGACTAGCGGGGGGGCTAACAATGAGCAGTTCTTC

D: -
size: -
J: TRBJ2-2
V: TRBV4-3
CDR3: CASSQSPGENTGELFF
DNA: TGCGCCAGCAGCCAAAGCCCGGGGGAGAACACCGGGGAGCTGTTTTTT

D: TRBD1
size: -
J: TRBJ2-7
V: TRBV5-5
CDR3: CASSWDRSGNYEQYF
DNA: TGTGCCAGCAGCTGGGACAGGTCCGGGAACTACGAGCAGTACTTC

D: TRBD1
size: -
J: TRBJ1-2
V: TRBV9
CDR3: CASSAGTGDYGYTF
DNA: TGTGCCAGCAGCGCCGGGACAGGTGATTATGGCTACACCTTC

D: TRBD2
size: -
J: TRBJ2-5
V: TRBV7-9
CDR3: CASSLGLAGVETQYF
DNA: TGTGCCAGCAGCTTGGGACTAGCGGGGGTCGAGACCCAGTACTTC

D: -
size: -
J: TRBJ2-1
V: TRBV18
CDR3: CASSPRGDTYNEQFF
DNA: TGTGCCAGCTCACCTAGAGGGGACACGTACAATGAGCAGTTCTTC

D: -
size: -
J: TRBJ1-2
V: TRBV5-4
CDR3: CASSLEPGELYGYTF
DNA: TGTGCCAGCAGCTTGGAACCAGGGGAGTTATATGGCTACACCTTC

D: -
size: -
J: TRBJ1-4
V: TRBV7-9
CDR3: CASSPDEKLFF
DNA: TGTGCCAGCAGCCCGGATGAAAAACTGTTTTTT

D: TRBD1
size: -
J: TRBJ1-1
V: TRBV29-1
CDR3: CSGNRGLNTEAFF
DNA: TGCAGCGGAAACAGGGGCCTGAACACTGAAGCTTTCTTT

D: -
size: -
J: TRBJ1-1
V: TRBV7-9
CDR3: CASSLKQGWNAEAFF
DNA: TGTGCCAGCAGCCTAAAACAGGGCTGGAACGCTGAAGCTTTCTTT

D: TRBD1
size: -
J: TRBJ1-5
V: TRBV6-1
CDR3: CASSPNRGRGQPQHF
DNA: TGTGCCAGCAGTCCAAACAGGGGGCGAGGTCAGCCCCAGCATTTT

D: TRBD2
size: once
J: TRBJ2-7
V: TRBV5-1
CDR3: CASSLAASGGDEQYF
DNA: TGCGCCAGCAGCTTGGCGGCTAGCGGGGGGGACGAGCAGTACTTC

D: TRBD1
size: -
J: TRBJ2-7
V: TRBV2
CDR3: CASKRGQVNGQYF
DNA: TGTGCCAGCAAAAGGGGACAGGTTAACGGGCAGTACTTC

D: TRBD1
size: -
J: TRBJ1-2
V: TRBV7-9
CDR3: CASSFWDSYGYTF
DNA: TGTGCCAGCAGCTTTTGGGACAGCTATGGCTACACCTTC

D: TRBD1
size: few
J: TRBJ1-2
V: TRBV29-1
CDR3: CSAGTGFGYTF
DNA: TGCAGCGCTGGGACAGGGTTTGGCTACACCTTC

D: -
size: once
J: TRBJ1-2
V: TRBV29-1
CDR3: CSVEEGRADRGYTF
DNA: TGCAGCGTTGAAGAGGGCAGGGCAGACCGGGGCTACACCTTC

D: -
size: -
J: TRBJ2-1
V: TRBV11-1
CDR3: CASSLSRGLGDEQFF
DNA: TGTGCCAGCAGCTTAAGTCGAGGTCTAGGCGATGAGCAGTTCTTC

D: TRBD1
size: -
J: TRBJ1-3
V: TRBV6-1
CDR3: CASGPTGNGNTIYF
DNA: TGTGCCAGCGGCCCGACAGGGAATGGAAACACCATATATTTT

D: -
size: -
J: TRBJ1-1
V: TRBV7-9
CDR3: CASSQGRSHTEAFF
DNA: TGTGCCAGCAGCCAAGGGAGGTCGCACACTGAAGCTTTCTTT

D: -
size: once
J: TRBJ2-6
V: TRBV18
CDR3: CASSPTPGSGANVLTF
DNA: TGTGCCAGCTCACCAACGCCGGGATCCGGGGCCAACGTCCTGACTTTC

D: -
size: few
J: TRBJ2-7
V: TRBV16
CDR3: CASSPGFSRHYEQYF
DNA: TGTGCCAGCAGCCCGGGGTTTTCAAGGCACTACGAGCAGTACTTC

D: -
size: -
J: TRBJ2-7
V: TRBV7-2
CDR3: CASSAGQYEQYF
DNA: TGTGCCAGCAGCGCAGGGCAGTACGAGCAGTACTTC

D: TRBD1
size: -
J: TRBJ2-4
V: TRBV11-2
CDR3: CASSPLGDRAAKNIQYF
DNA: TGTGCCAGCAGCCCCCTGGGGGACAGGGCGGCCAAAAACATTCAGTACTTC

D: -
size: -
J: TRBJ1-1
V: TRBV10-1
CDR3: CASSEKGMGTEAFF
DNA: TGCGCCAGCAGTGAGAAGGGGATGGGCACTGAAGCTTTCTTT

D: -
size: -
J: TRBJ2-2
V: TRBV5-1
CDR3: CASSSGDTWAGELFF
DNA: TGCGCCAGCAGCTCGGGAGACACATGGGCCGGGGAGCTGTTTTTT

D: -
size: -
J: TRBJ1-1
V: TRBV19
CDR3: CASSITPGNTEAFF
DNA: TGTGCCAGTAGTATAACCCCAGGGAACACTGAAGCTTTCTTT

D: TRBD2
size: -
J: TRBJ2-7
V: TRBV7-2
CDR3: CASSLGSSGPYEQYF
DNA: TGTGCCAGCAGCTTAGGGTCTAGCGGTCCCTACGAGCAGTACTTC

D: -
size: -
J: TRBJ1-5
V: TRBV2
CDR3: CASSRRQETYSNQPQHF
DNA: TGTGCCAGCAGTAGGAGACAGGAGACTTATAGCAATCAGCCCCAGCATTTT

D: TRBD1
size: -
J: TRBJ1-6
V: TRBV19
CDR3: CASSISGGAGNSPLHF
DNA: TGTGCCAGTAGTATTTCAGGGGGCGCCGGGAATTCACCCCTCCACTTT

D: TRBD1
size: -
J: TRBJ2-7
V: TRBV29-1
CDR3: CSGGTGDTEQYF
DNA: TGCAGCGGAGGGACAGGGGATACCGAGCAGTACTTC

D: -
size: -
J: TRBJ2-1
V: TRBV29-1
CDR3: CSVEVGAGEQFF
DNA: TGCAGCGTTGAAGTAGGGGCTGGTGAGCAGTTCTTC

D: TRBD1
size: -
J: TRBJ2-3
V: TRBV11-2
CDR3: CASAQGASTDTQYF
DNA: TGTGCCAGCGCTCAGGGGGCAAGCACAGATACGCAGTATTTT

D: TRBD1
size: few
J: TRBJ1-1
V: TRBV18
CDR3: CASSKRDRGLAEAFF
DNA: TGTGCCAGCTCCAAACGGGACAGGGGTTTGGCTGAAGCTTTCTTT

D: -
size: -
J: TRBJ1-6
V: TRBV19
CDR3: CASSMGTGNNSPLHF
DNA: TGTGCCAGTAGTATGGGAACAGGGAATAATTCACCCCTCCACTTT

D: TRBD1
size: -
J: TRBJ1-3
V: TRBV5-1
CDR3: CASSSGTGVLSSGNTIYF
DNA: TGCGCCAGCAGTTCCGGGACAGGGGTCCTCAGCTCTGGAAACACCATATATTTT